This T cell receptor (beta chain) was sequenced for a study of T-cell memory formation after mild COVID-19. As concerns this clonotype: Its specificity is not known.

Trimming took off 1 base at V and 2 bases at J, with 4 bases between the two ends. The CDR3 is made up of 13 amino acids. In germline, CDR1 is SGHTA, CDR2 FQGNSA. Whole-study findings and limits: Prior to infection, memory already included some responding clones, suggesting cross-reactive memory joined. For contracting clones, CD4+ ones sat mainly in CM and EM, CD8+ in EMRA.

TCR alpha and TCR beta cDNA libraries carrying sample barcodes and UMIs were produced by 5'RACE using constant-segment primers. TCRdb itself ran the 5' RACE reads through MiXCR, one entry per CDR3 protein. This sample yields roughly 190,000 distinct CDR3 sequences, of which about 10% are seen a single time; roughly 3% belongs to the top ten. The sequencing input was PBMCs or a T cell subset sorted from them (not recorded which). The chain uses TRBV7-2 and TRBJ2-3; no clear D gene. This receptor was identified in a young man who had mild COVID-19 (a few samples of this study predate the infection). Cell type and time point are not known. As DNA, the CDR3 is TGTGCCAGCAGCTTAGACTACACAGATACGCAGTATTTT. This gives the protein CASSLDYTDTQYF.